This TCR beta chain stems from a study of blood T cell repertoires in COVID-19. For the study at large: Specimens from acute and convalescent COVID-19 originated in the United States, Italy and Spain.

V was pared by 3 bases and J by 9 bases, with 8 bases between. In germline, CDR1 is ENHRY, CDR2 SYGVKD. This CDR3 comprises 12 residues. Clones were sequenced by immunoSEQ multiplex PCR, and TCRdb holds only the in-frame ones, with some missing. The sample lists 250,000 or so clones, about 89% seen once, with approximately 9.5% in the top ten. Cohort 3 recovery required two negative PCRs, clearance, or symptom resolution. The TCR comes from a man aged 35 to 55 who had recovered from COVID-19. The sample comprised PBMCs or T cells enriched from blood (not recorded which). The chain recombines TRBV10-3 with TRBJ2-2, with D possibly being TRBD1 (6 bases). The CDR3 DNA is TGTGCCATCAGTGACGGACAGAGGGAGCTGTTTTTT. It codes for CAISDGQRELFF.